The clone carrying this T cell receptor (beta chain) has just one count. Its specificity is unknown. This specimen comes from a study of shared clonotypes between healthy human individuals. Whole-study findings and limits: With few donors, the genetic and exposure-history diversity represented was limited.

Sequencing used immunoSEQ multiplex PCR; TCRdb keeps in-frame clones, though not all of them. This sample has 1.4 million or so clones, with 97% to 99% found just once. Germline V gene sequence: CDR1 MNHNS, CDR2 SASEGT. The CDR3 sequence is 13 residues long. V trimming: 8 bases; J trimming: 4 bases; junction bases outside the gene matches: 5. The chain employs TRBV6-1 and TRBJ2-1; 7 bases fit TRBD1. The clonotype originates from a man aged 30 to 45 in good health. Sample: naive CD4+ T cells sorted from blood. Subset here: CD45RA+ positively selected. CDR3 sequence (DNA): TGTGCCAGCGCCGGGACAGCTTACAATGAGCAGTTCTTC. The encoded protein is CASAGTAYNEQFF.